Shown below are 16 T cell receptor beta chains from a single sample sequenced in a study of cytomegalovirus exposure and HLA in healthy donors. Researchers ran the PCR with 60 Vbeta and 13 Jbeta primers. Profiled with immunoSEQ multiplex PCR; TCRdb holds only in-frame clones, not every one. The repertoire holds 72,000 or so clones, about 68% seen once, with about 7.1% in the top ten. Source material: PBMCs. The receptor source for this set is a woman under 40 in good health and CMV-seropositive.

The V and J genes are TRBV5-1 and TRBJ2-1; TRBD2 matches 12 bases. The trim removed 4 bases at V and 6 bases at J, leaving 11 bases unmatched. This CDR3 comprises 17 residues. The germline V gene encodes CDR1 SGHRS and CDR2 YFSETQ. Written as DNA, the CDR3 is TGCGCCAGCAGCCGCGGGACTAGCGGGCACCGAATCAATGAGCAGTTCTTC. Translating gives CASSRGTSGHRINEQFF.

As for this clone: Other nucleotide sequences from this sample produce the same CDR3. The genes are TRBV7-2 and TRBJ2-5; unclear D gene. Trimming took off 4 bases at V and 5 bases at J, with 5 bases between the two ends. The CDR3 spans 11 residues. Germline V gene sequence: CDR1 SGHTA, CDR2 FQGNSA. The CDR3 nucleotides are TGTGCCAGCAGCTCCGGGGAGACCCAGTACTTC. Amino acid sequence: CASSSGETQYF. The full variable domain, with the rest looked up from reference TRBV7-2 and TRBJ2-5, is GAGVSQSPSNKVTEKGKDVELRCDPISGHTALYWYRQSLGQGLEFLIYFQGNSAPDKSGLPSDRFSAERTGGSVSTLTIQRTQQEDSAVYLCASSSGETQYFGPGTRLLVL.

The rearrangement joins TRBV2 to TRBJ2-1; 12 bases match TRBD2. CDR1 and CDR2 (germline): SNHLY, FYNNEI. Germline trimming cut 5 bases from V and 4 bases from J; bases unmatched to any gene: 6. The CDR3 has 16 amino acids. CDR3: CASSIRTSGNYNEQFF. CDR3 DNA sequence: TGTGCCAGCAGTATACGGACTAGCGGGAATTACAATGAGCAGTTCTTC.

A few counts support this clone. V gene TRBV2 combines with J gene TRBJ1-1, with D possibly being TRBD1 (5 bases). V lost 6 bases and J 10 bases, leaving 15 bases between the germline ends. Germline CDR1 reads SNHLY; CDR2 reads FYNNEI. The CDR3 consists of 12 residues. In DNA, the CDR3 is TGTGCCAGCAGGGAACTGGGGGAGGGAGCTTTCTTT. Protein: CASRELGEGAFF.

This chain connects TRBV28 to TRBJ2-2; 16 bases map to TRBD2. J gave up 5 bases and V 8 bases, and 11 bases lay outside the gene matches. Germline V CDR1 and CDR2: MDHEN, SYDVKM. The length of the CDR3 is 18 residues. CDR3 loop: CASLRGLAGGPRTGELFF. The DNA of the CDR3 is TGTGCCAGCCTCCGGGGACTAGCGGGAGGGCCACGAACCGGGGAGCTGTTTTTT.

J is TRBJ1-6 and V is TRBV5-4; D may be TRBD1 (6 bases). V was cut by 5 bases and J by 0 bases, with 9 bases left in between. This CDR3 contains 15 residues. Germline V CDR1 and CDR2: SGHNT, YYREEE (reference sequence). The CDR3 here is CASRQDSSYNSPLHF. The CDR3 bases are TGTGCCAGCAGACAGGACAGCTCCTATAATTCACCCCTCCACTTT.

The chain links TRBV28 to TRBJ2-1; the D gene is possibly TRBD1 (5 bases). Trimming removed 2 bases from V and 6 bases from J, with 5 bases in between. This CDR3 has 12 residues. The V gene's germline CDR1 is MDHEN and CDR2 SYDVKM. CDR3 amino acids: CASSLRGNEQFF. The DNA of the CDR3 is TGTGCCAGCAGTTTAAGGGGCAATGAGCAGTTCTTC. The entire variable domain, with the rest obtained from reference TRBV28 and TRBJ2-1, is as follows: DVKVTQSSRYLVKRTGEKVFLECVQDMDHENMFWYRQDPGLGLRLIYFSYDVKMKEKGDIPEGYSVSREKKERFSLILESASTNQTSMYLCASSLRGNEQFFGPGTRLTVL.

This chain joins TRBV12-5 and TRBJ1-1; TRBD1 might be the D (6 bases). Germline-derived CDR1 and CDR2 are LGHNT and FRNRAP. This CDR3 has 13 residues. Trimming cost V 1 base and J 6 bases, with 9 bases left between them. The chain's CDR3 is CASGLADSAEAFF. In DNA form, the CDR3 reads TGTGCTAGTGGTTTGGCGGACAGTGCTGAAGCTTTCTTT.

This sequence joins TRBV10-3 and TRBJ1-1, with a tentative D call TRBD1 (6 bases). The CDR3 runs to 14 residues. Trimming pared 4 bases from V and 8 bases from J, leaving 17 bases between. In germline, CDR1 is ENHRY, CDR2 SYGVKD. CDR3 amino acids: CAISGNRDFGEAFF. The CDR3 DNA is TGTGCCATCAGTGGGAACAGGGATTTTGGGGAAGCTTTCTTT.

The chain has TRBV7-9 and TRBJ1-2; 10 bases are a match to TRBD1. Trimming at V came to 6 bases and at J to 8 bases, leaving 9 bases not matched to a gene. CDR1 SEHNR and CDR2 FQNEAQ come from the germline V gene (reference sequence). This CDR3 contains 14 residues. As DNA, the CDR3 is TGTGCCAGCAGTACCGCCGGGACAGGGGAAGGCTACACCTTC. Encoded protein: CASSTAGTGEGYTF.

The chain joins TRBV9 to TRBJ1-4; D is ambiguous. CDR1 SGDLS and CDR2 YYNGEE come from the germline V gene. The CDR3 is 15 residues long. Trimming removed 0 bases at V and 3 bases at J, with 9 bases between. CDR3 region: CASSVGGQANEKLFF. CDR3 DNA sequence: TGTGCCAGCAGCGTAGGAGGGCAGGCTAATGAAAAACTGTTTTTT.

The gene calls are TRBV29-1 and TRBJ2-7; possibly TRBD1 for D (6 bases). Trimming shortened V by 0 bases and J by 3 bases, and 12 bases separated the two germline ends. Germline V lookup: CDR1 SQVTM, CDR2 ANQGSEA. The CDR3 is 14 amino acids. In DNA, the CDR3 is TGCAGCGTTGAAGATAGCACAGGGTACTACGAGCAGTACTTC. Its translation is CSVEDSTGYYEQYF.

The chain is built from TRBV6-5 and TRBJ1-4, with TRBD1 matching over 10 bases. Looked up from germline, CDR1 is MNHEY and CDR2 is SVGAGI. J gave up 10 bases and V 6 bases, and 11 bases lay outside the gene matches. The CDR3 covers 15 residues. The CDR3 nucleotides read TGTGCCAGCAGCCCACTCGGGACAGGGGCTGTAAAACTGTTTTTT. Translated: CASSPLGTGAVKLFF.

The chain recombines TRBV7-3 with TRBJ1-2; D remains ambiguous. The CDR3 contains 11 residues. Germline V gives CDR1 SGHTA, CDR2 FQGTGA. Trimming took 8 bases from V and 6 from J, leaving 10 bases between them. The CDR3 loop reads CASQTENGYTF. The CDR3 DNA follows: TGTGCCAGCCAAACAGAGAATGGCTACACCTTC.

This rearrangement joins TRBV29-1 to TRBJ2-7, with 8 bases matching TRBD2. This CDR3 contains 12 residues. Germline assignment: CDR1 SQVTM and CDR2 ANQGSEA. V lost 7 bases and J lost 3; bases outside the gene matches: 5. The CDR3 loop is CSAGGGIYEQYF. The CDR3 DNA sequence: TGCAGCGCGGGGGGGGGAATCTACGAGCAGTACTTC.

The sample holds a few counts of this clone. The J gene is TRBJ2-7, the V gene TRBV7-8; D unclear. The CDR3 spans 14 residues. Germline CDR1 and CDR2: SGHVS and FQNEAQ. Between the trimmed V and J ends, which lost 2 bases and 5 bases, there was a span of 13 bases. The CDR3 nucleotides read TGTGCCAGCAGCTTAACGAGAGTCTTGAACGAGCAGTACTTC. Translating gives CASSLTRVLNEQYF.